Presented here are 4 T cell receptor beta chains from one specimen sequenced in a study of response to subunit inactivated influenza vaccine. TCRdb used MiXCR to reprocess the RT-PCR reads, holding one entry per CDR3 protein. The table includes about 830,000 distinct CDR3 sequences, approximately 17% detected once. The specimen comprised PBMCs from blood, sampled more than 4 days after vaccination. All receptors come from a man aged 45-65 years who received an inactivated influenza vaccine.

V usage is TRBV12-3 or TRBV12-4 and J usage is TRBJ1-1, with D possibly matching TRBD1 (5 bases). The CDR3 consists of 15 residues. V was shortened by 1 base and J by 1 base, with 10 bases between the two germline ends. The CDR3: CASSLDTGQNTEAFF. In nucleotides, the CDR3 is TGTGCCAGCAGTTTAGATACAGGCCAGAACACTGAAGCTTTCTTT.

The chain recombines TRBV6-2 or TRBV6-3 with TRBJ2-1, with D perhaps TRBD2 (5 bases). There are 13 residues in the CDR3. Germline CDR1 MNHEY, CDR2 SVGEGT. The V end lost 6 bases, the J end lost 9 bases, and 15 bases lay between the germline ends. The CDR3, as DNA: TGTGCCAGCAGCGTATATGCTAGCAGTGAGCAGTTCTTC. It encodes CASSVYASSEQFF.

The chain recombines TRBV7-9 with TRBJ2-2; no clear D gene. Germline V gives CDR1 SEHNR, CDR2 FQNEAQ (reference sequence). This CDR3 comprises 16 residues. V lost 6 bases and J lost 4, with 18 bases in between. CDR3 bases: TGTGCCAGCAGTCCCTCACGGGTCGGTGTCACCGGGGAGCTGTTTTTT. It specifies CASSPSRVGVTGELFF.

The chain couples TRBV21-1 to TRBJ2-3; the table names TRBD2, a call not compared with the DNA. TRBV21-1 is designated a pseudogene. The CDR3 length is 17 residues. CDR3 DNA: TGTGCCAGCAGCAAAGACAAGCGGGAGGGCCCGACAGATACGCAGTATTTT. Translation gives CASSKDKREGPTDTQYF.